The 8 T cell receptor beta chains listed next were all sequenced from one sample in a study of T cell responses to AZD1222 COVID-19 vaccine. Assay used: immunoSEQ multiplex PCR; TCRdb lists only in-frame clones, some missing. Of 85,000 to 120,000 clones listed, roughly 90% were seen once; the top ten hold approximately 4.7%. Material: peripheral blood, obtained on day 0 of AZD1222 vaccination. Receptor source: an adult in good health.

The CDR3 sequence is CASSVRGLQPQHF. The CDR3, as DNA: TGTGCCAGCAGCGTGAGGGGGCTTCAGCCCCAGCATTTT. V and J are TRBV9 and TRBJ1-5; 7 positions agree with TRBD1. This CDR3 spans 13 amino acids. Looked up from germline, CDR1 is SGDLS and CDR2 is YYNGEE. The ends lost 2 bases at V and 6 bases at J; junction bases unmatched: 2.

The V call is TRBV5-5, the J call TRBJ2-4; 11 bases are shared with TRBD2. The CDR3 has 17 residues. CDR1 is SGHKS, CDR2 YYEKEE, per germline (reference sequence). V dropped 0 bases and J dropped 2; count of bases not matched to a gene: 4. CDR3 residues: CASSLVIAGGTKNIQYF. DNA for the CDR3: TGTGCCAGCAGCTTGGTAATAGCGGGGGGGACCAAAAACATTCAGTACTTC.

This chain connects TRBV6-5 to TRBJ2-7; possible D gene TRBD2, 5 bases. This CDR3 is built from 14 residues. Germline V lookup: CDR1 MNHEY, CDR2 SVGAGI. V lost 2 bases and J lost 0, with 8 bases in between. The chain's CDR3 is CASSYATNSYEQYF. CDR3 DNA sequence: TGTGCCAGCAGTTACGCGACTAACTCCTACGAGCAGTACTTC.

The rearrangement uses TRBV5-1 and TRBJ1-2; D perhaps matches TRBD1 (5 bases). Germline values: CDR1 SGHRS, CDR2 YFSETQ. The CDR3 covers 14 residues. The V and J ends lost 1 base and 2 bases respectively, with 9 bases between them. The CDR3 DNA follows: TGCGCCAGCAGCTTGCAAGGGGAAAACTATGGCTACACCTTC. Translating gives CASSLQGENYGYTF.

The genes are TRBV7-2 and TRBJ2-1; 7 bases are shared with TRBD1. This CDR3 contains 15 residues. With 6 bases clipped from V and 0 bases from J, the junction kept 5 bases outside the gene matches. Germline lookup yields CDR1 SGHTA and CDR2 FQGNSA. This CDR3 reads CASRLQGTSYNEQFF. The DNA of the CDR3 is TGTGCCAGCAGGTTACAGGGGACCTCCTACAATGAGCAGTTCTTC.

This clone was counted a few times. The chain's CDR3 is CASSPLNSGSTEAFF. Written as DNA, the CDR3 is TGTGCCAGCTCACCACTGAATTCGGGGAGCACTGAAGCTTTCTTT. The rearrangement links TRBV18 to TRBJ1-1; D gene ambiguous. Trimming removed 1 base at V and 4 bases at J, with 13 bases between. The CDR3 length is 15 residues. Germline lookup yields CDR1 KGHSH and CDR2 LQKENI.

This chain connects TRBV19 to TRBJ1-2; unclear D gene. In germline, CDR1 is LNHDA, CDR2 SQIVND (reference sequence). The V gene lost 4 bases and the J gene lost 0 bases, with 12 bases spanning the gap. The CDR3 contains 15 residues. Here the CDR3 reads CASSTGWIANYGYTF. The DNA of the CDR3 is TGTGCCAGTAGTACCGGATGGATAGCTAACTATGGCTACACCTTC.

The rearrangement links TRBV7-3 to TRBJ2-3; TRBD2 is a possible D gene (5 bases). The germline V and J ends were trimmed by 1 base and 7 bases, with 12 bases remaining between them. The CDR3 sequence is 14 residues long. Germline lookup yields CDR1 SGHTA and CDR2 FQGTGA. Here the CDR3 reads CASSLIPSGHTQYF. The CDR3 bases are TGTGCCAGCAGCTTAATACCCAGCGGTCATACGCAGTATTTT.